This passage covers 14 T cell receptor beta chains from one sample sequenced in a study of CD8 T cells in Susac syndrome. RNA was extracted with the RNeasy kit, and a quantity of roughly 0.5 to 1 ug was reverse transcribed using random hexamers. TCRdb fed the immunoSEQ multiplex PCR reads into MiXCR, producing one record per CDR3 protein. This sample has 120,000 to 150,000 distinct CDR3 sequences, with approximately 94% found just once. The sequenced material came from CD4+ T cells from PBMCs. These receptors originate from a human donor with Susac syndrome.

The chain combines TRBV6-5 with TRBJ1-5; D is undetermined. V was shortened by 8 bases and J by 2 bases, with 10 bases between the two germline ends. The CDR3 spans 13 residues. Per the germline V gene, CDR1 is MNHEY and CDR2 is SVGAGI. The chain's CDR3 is CASGADGNQPQHF. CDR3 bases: TGTGCCAGCGGCGCCGATGGCAATCAGCCCCAGCATTTT.

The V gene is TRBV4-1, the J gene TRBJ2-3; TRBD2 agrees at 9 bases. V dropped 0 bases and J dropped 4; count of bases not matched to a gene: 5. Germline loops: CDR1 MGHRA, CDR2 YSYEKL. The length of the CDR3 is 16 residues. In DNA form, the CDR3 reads TGCGCCAGCAGCCAAGAAGGACTAGCGTCGGCAGATACGCAGTATTTT. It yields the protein CASSQEGLASADTQYF.

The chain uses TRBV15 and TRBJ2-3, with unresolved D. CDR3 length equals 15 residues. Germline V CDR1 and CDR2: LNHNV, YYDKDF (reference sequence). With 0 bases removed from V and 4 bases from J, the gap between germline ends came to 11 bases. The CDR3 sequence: CATSRDRVASDTQYF. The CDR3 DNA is TGTGCCACCAGCAGAGATCGGGTAGCCTCAGATACGCAGTATTTT.

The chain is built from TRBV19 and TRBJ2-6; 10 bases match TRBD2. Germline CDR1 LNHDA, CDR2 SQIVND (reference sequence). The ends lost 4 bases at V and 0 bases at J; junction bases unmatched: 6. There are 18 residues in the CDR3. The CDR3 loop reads CASSRRLAGPSGANVLTF. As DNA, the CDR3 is TGTGCCAGTAGTAGACGACTAGCGGGTCCCTCTGGGGCCAACGTCCTGACTTTC.

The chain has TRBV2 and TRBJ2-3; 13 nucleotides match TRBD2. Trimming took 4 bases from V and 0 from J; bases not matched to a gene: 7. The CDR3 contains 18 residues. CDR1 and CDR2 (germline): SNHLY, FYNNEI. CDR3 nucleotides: TGTGCCAGCAGTGCCCGACTAGCGGGAGGCCTTAGCACAGATACGCAGTATTTT. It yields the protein CASSARLAGGLSTDTQYF.

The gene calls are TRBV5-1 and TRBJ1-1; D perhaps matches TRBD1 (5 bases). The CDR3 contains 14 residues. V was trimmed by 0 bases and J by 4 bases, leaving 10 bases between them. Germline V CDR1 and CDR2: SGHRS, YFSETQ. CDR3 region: CASSLAHGGTEAFF. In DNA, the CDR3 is TGCGCCAGCAGCTTGGCACATGGGGGCACTGAAGCTTTCTTT.

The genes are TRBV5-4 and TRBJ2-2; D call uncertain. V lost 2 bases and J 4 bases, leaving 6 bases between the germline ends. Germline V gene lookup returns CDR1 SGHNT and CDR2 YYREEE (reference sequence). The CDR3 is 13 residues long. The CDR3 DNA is TGTGCCAGCAGCTTAACCCCCACCGGGGAGCTGTTTTTT. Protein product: CASSLTPTGELFF.

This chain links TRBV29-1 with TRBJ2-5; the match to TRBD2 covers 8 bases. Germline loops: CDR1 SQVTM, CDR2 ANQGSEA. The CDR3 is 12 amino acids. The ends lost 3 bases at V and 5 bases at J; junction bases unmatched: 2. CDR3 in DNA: TGCAGCGTTGATCGGGGGGGGGAGACCCAGTACTTC. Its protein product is CSVDRGGETQYF.

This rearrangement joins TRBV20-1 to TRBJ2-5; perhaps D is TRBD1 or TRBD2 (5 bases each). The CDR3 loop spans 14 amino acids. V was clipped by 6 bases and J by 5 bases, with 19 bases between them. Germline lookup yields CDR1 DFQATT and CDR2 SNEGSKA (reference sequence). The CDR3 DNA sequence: TGCAGTGCGGGGCGGCGGTCGGGCGGGGAGACCCAGTACTTC. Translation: CSAGRRSGGETQYF.

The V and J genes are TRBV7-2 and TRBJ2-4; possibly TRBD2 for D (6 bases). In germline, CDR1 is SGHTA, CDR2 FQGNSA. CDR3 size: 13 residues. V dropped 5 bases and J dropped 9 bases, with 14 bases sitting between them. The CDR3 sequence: CASSAAGSSIQYF. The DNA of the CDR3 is TGTGCCAGCAGCGCCGCGGGGTCTAGCATTCAGTACTTC.

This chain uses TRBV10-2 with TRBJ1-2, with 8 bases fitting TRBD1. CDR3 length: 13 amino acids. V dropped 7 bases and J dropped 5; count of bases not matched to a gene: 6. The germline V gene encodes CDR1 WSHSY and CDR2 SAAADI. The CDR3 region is CASMPGQVYGYTF. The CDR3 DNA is TGCGCCAGCATGCCGGGACAGGTGTATGGCTACACCTTC.

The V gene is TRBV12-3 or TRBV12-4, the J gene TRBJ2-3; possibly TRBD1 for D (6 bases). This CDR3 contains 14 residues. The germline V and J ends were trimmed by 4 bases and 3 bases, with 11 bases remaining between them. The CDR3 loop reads CASSSPDRTDTQYF. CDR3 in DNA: TGTGCCAGCAGTTCGCCGGACAGAACAGATACGCAGTATTTT.

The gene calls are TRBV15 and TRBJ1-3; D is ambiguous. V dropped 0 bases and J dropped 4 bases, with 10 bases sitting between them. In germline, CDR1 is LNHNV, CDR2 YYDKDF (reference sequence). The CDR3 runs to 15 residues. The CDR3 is CATSREPGRGNTIYF. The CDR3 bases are TGTGCCACCAGCAGAGAGCCCGGGAGGGGAAACACCATATATTTT.

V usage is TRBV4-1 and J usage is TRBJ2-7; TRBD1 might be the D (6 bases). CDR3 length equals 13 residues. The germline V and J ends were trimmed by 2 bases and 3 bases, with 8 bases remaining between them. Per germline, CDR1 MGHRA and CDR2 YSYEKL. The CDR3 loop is CASSQRQDYEQYF. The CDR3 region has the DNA TGCGCCAGCAGCCAACGACAGGACTACGAGCAGTACTTC.